This is a list of T cell receptor beta chains from one sample in a study of blood T cell repertoires in COVID-19. The data were produced by immunoSEQ multiplex PCR, yet TCRdb's version contains in-frame clones alone and is incomplete. In the table there are around 100,000 clones, 80% to 90% of which are singletons. The sample comprised peripheral blood. These receptors all stem from a human donor in a cohort sampled during active COVID-19. Both conserved end residues are part of each CDR3. A D gene is named only where the DNA matches it firmly. Clone size is shown for a subset of rows, as once, few, many or a class of expanded clone.

j_call: TRBJ1-6; cdr3_length: 16; d_call: -; v_call: TRBV3-1/TRBV3-2; clone_size: -; cdr3_aa: CASSQGSSTRNSPLHF; cdr3_nt: TGTGCCAGCAGCCAAGGCTCGTCTACGCGGAATTCACCCCTCCACTTT
j_call: TRBJ2-3; cdr3_length: 17; d_call: TRBD2; v_call: TRBV27; clone_size: -; cdr3_aa: CASSLSLRELGTDTQYF; cdr3_nt: TGTGCCAGCAGTTTATCATTGCGGGAGCTTGGGACAGATACGCAGTATTTT
j_call: TRBJ1-1; cdr3_length: 15; d_call: -; v_call: TRBV2; clone_size: -; cdr3_aa: CASRYTGKGYTEAFF; cdr3_nt: TGTGCCAGCAGGTACACAGGGAAAGGGTACACTGAAGCTTTCTTT
j_call: TRBJ2-2; cdr3_length: 17; d_call: TRBD2; v_call: TRBV5-8; clone_size: -; cdr3_aa: CASSLGRLAGDTGELFF; cdr3_nt: TGTGCCAGCAGCTTGGGGCGTCTAGCGGGAGACACCGGGGAGCTGTTTTTT
j_call: TRBJ2-1; cdr3_length: 16; d_call: TRBD1; v_call: TRBV7-2; clone_size: -; cdr3_aa: CASSLRGPISYNEQFF; cdr3_nt: TGTGCCAGCAGCTTAAGGGGGCCTATCTCCTACAATGAGCAGTTCTTC
j_call: TRBJ2-7; cdr3_length: 17; d_call: TRBD1; v_call: TRBV27; clone_size: once; cdr3_aa: CASSPRGQGAISYEQYF; cdr3_nt: TGTGCCAGCAGTCCCCGGGGGCAGGGGGCGATCTCCTACGAGCAGTACTTC
j_call: TRBJ2-2; cdr3_length: 15; d_call: TRBD1; v_call: TRBV6-5; clone_size: -; cdr3_aa: CASSRQGATAGELFF; cdr3_nt: TGTGCCAGCAGTAGACAGGGGGCAACGGCCGGGGAGCTGTTTTTT
j_call: TRBJ2-3; cdr3_length: 15; d_call: -; v_call: TRBV6-2/TRBV6-3; clone_size: -; cdr3_aa: CASSYSIRGEDTQYF; cdr3_nt: TGTGCCAGCAGTTACTCGATCAGGGGCGAGGATACGCAGTATTTT
j_call: TRBJ2-4; cdr3_length: 14; d_call: -; v_call: TRBV11-2; clone_size: -; cdr3_aa: CASSLSGAKNIQYF; cdr3_nt: TGTGCCAGCAGCTTGAGCGGAGCCAAAAACATTCAGTACTTC
j_call: TRBJ2-1; cdr3_length: 16; d_call: TRBD2; v_call: TRBV27; clone_size: -; cdr3_aa: CASRSEASGRFGEQFF; cdr3_nt: TGTGCCAGCCGCTCCGAAGCTAGCGGGAGGTTTGGTGAGCAGTTCTTC
j_call: TRBJ2-1; cdr3_length: 13; d_call: -; v_call: TRBV2; clone_size: -; cdr3_aa: CASEEGSYNEQFF; cdr3_nt: TGTGCCAGCGAGGAGGGATCCTACAATGAGCAGTTCTTC
j_call: TRBJ2-7; cdr3_length: 14; d_call: -; v_call: TRBV5-6; clone_size: -; cdr3_aa: CASSLGQVAYEQYF; cdr3_nt: TGTGCCAGCAGCTTGGGGCAGGTAGCGTACGAGCAGTACTTC
j_call: TRBJ2-1; cdr3_length: 14; d_call: TRBD2; v_call: TRBV6-2/TRBV6-3; clone_size: -; cdr3_aa: CASSYLAGANEQFF; cdr3_nt: TGTGCCAGCAGTTACTTAGCGGGGGCCAATGAGCAGTTCTTC
j_call: TRBJ2-5; cdr3_length: 14; d_call: TRBD2; v_call: TRBV7-9; clone_size: many; cdr3_aa: CASSLTTSGETQYF; cdr3_nt: TGTGCCAGCAGTTTAACCACTAGCGGGGAGACCCAGTACTTC
j_call: TRBJ2-2; cdr3_length: 15; d_call: -; v_call: TRBV5-5; clone_size: -; cdr3_aa: CASSLDGLETGELFF; cdr3_nt: TGTGCCAGCAGCTTGGACGGACTGGAAACCGGGGAGCTGTTTTTT
j_call: TRBJ1-5; cdr3_length: 17; d_call: TRBD1; v_call: TRBV6-2/TRBV6-3; clone_size: -; cdr3_aa: CASSRTGGGGPYQPQHF; cdr3_nt: TGTGCCAGCAGTCGTACAGGGGGCGGAGGACCCTATCAGCCCCAGCATTTT
j_call: TRBJ2-5; cdr3_length: 15; d_call: TRBD1; v_call: TRBV6-5; clone_size: -; cdr3_aa: CASSHRTGGKETQYF; cdr3_nt: TGTGCCAGCAGTCACCGGACAGGGGGCAAAGAGACCCAGTACTTC
j_call: TRBJ2-3; cdr3_length: 17; d_call: TRBD2; v_call: TRBV6-2/TRBV6-3; clone_size: -; cdr3_aa: CASSYSIAGGVTDTQYF; cdr3_nt: TGTGCCAGCAGTTACTCGATCGCGGGAGGTGTTACAGATACGCAGTATTTT
j_call: TRBJ2-7; cdr3_length: 14; d_call: TRBD2; v_call: TRBV5-1; clone_size: -; cdr3_aa: CASSVLAGGHEQYF; cdr3_nt: TGCGCCAGCAGCGTTCTAGCGGGAGGGCACGAGCAGTACTTC
j_call: TRBJ2-5; cdr3_length: 13; d_call: -; v_call: TRBV7-8; clone_size: -; cdr3_aa: CASSLVRAETQYF; cdr3_nt: TGTGCCAGCAGCTTAGTCAGGGCAGAGACCCAGTACTTC
j_call: TRBJ2-3; cdr3_length: 16; d_call: TRBD2; v_call: TRBV4-3; clone_size: -; cdr3_aa: CASSSRLAGEVDTQYF; cdr3_nt: TGCGCCAGCAGCTCCCGACTAGCGGGAGAGGTAGATACGCAGTATTTT
j_call: TRBJ1-1; cdr3_length: 12; d_call: TRBD1; v_call: TRBV11-1; clone_size: -; cdr3_aa: CASSWGQTEAFF; cdr3_nt: TGTGCCAGCAGCTGGGGACAGACTGAAGCTTTCTTT
j_call: TRBJ2-3; cdr3_length: 17; d_call: TRBD2; v_call: TRBV29-1; clone_size: -; cdr3_aa: CSARGTSGSGGTDTQYF; cdr3_nt: TGCAGCGCACGAGGGACTAGCGGGTCCGGGGGCACAGATACGCAGTATTTT
j_call: TRBJ1-5; cdr3_length: 15; d_call: -; v_call: TRBV2; clone_size: -; cdr3_aa: CASKKGQQSYQPQHF; cdr3_nt: TGTGCCAGCAAGAAGGGGCAGCAGAGCTATCAGCCCCAGCATTTT
j_call: TRBJ1-2; cdr3_length: 13; d_call: -; v_call: TRBV6-1; clone_size: -; cdr3_aa: CASSDRANYGYTF; cdr3_nt: TGTGCCAGCAGTGATCGGGCTAACTATGGCTACACCTTC
j_call: TRBJ1-3; cdr3_length: 17; d_call: TRBD1; v_call: TRBV9; clone_size: once; cdr3_aa: CASSSHPGQHSGNTIYF; cdr3_nt: TGTGCCAGCAGCTCCCATCCGGGACAGCACTCTGGAAACACCATATATTTT
j_call: TRBJ1-1; cdr3_length: 15; d_call: -; v_call: TRBV5-1; clone_size: -; cdr3_aa: CASSLTDSANTEAFF; cdr3_nt: TGCGCCAGCAGCTTGACCGACAGCGCGAACACTGAAGCTTTCTTT
j_call: TRBJ2-1; cdr3_length: 13; d_call: -; v_call: TRBV19; clone_size: once; cdr3_aa: CASTQQGRNEQFF; cdr3_nt: TGTGCCAGTACCCAACAGGGGAGGAATGAGCAGTTCTTC
j_call: TRBJ2-3; cdr3_length: 16; d_call: -; v_call: TRBV5-4; clone_size: -; cdr3_aa: CASSLEQGQEPDTQYF; cdr3_nt: TGTGCCAGCAGCTTGGAACAGGGACAAGAACCAGATACGCAGTATTTT
j_call: TRBJ2-7; cdr3_length: 14; d_call: TRBD2; v_call: TRBV29-1; clone_size: -; cdr3_aa: CSVNGVSGSYEQYF; cdr3_nt: TGCAGCGTGAACGGGGTTAGCGGGTCCTACGAGCAGTACTTC
j_call: TRBJ1-5; cdr3_length: 16; d_call: TRBD1; v_call: TRBV28; clone_size: -; cdr3_aa: CASSSLDRVSNQPQHF; cdr3_nt: TGTGCCAGCAGTTCTCTCGACAGGGTAAGCAATCAGCCCCAGCATTTT
j_call: TRBJ2-7; cdr3_length: 18; d_call: -; v_call: TRBV7-8; clone_size: -; cdr3_aa: CASSSPSRGVAGLYEQYF; cdr3_nt: TGTGCCAGCAGCTCACCCAGCAGGGGCGTCGCAGGGCTCTACGAGCAGTACTTC
j_call: TRBJ1-1; cdr3_length: 14; d_call: -; v_call: TRBV5-4; clone_size: -; cdr3_aa: CASSVGQKNTEAFF; cdr3_nt: TGTGCCAGCAGCGTTGGTCAGAAGAACACTGAAGCTTTCTTT
j_call: TRBJ1-1; cdr3_length: 14; d_call: -; v_call: TRBV18; clone_size: -; cdr3_aa: CASSPTIGHTEAFF; cdr3_nt: TGTGCCAGCTCACCAACCATTGGGCACACTGAAGCTTTCTTT
j_call: TRBJ1-2; cdr3_length: 14; d_call: TRBD1; v_call: TRBV5-4; clone_size: -; cdr3_aa: CASNLHGQAAGYTF; cdr3_nt: TGTGCCAGCAACCTTCACGGACAGGCCGCTGGCTACACCTTC
j_call: TRBJ2-7; cdr3_length: 12; d_call: -; v_call: TRBV5-4; clone_size: -; cdr3_aa: CASSRRGYEQYF; cdr3_nt: TGTGCCAGCAGCCGCCGGGGGTACGAGCAGTACTTC
j_call: TRBJ1-1; cdr3_length: 15; d_call: TRBD1; v_call: TRBV30; clone_size: -; cdr3_aa: CAWSPGTGGYTEAFF; cdr3_nt: TGTGCCTGGAGTCCTGGGACAGGAGGCTACACTGAAGCTTTCTTT
j_call: TRBJ1-4; cdr3_length: 14; d_call: TRBD1; v_call: TRBV10-3; clone_size: -; cdr3_aa: CAISETGGNEKLFF; cdr3_nt: TGTGCCATCAGTGAGACAGGGGGCAATGAAAAACTGTTTTTT
j_call: TRBJ2-3; cdr3_length: 14; d_call: -; v_call: TRBV19; clone_size: -; cdr3_aa: CASRVQASTDTQYF; cdr3_nt: TGTGCCAGTAGGGTACAGGCCAGCACAGATACGCAGTATTTT
j_call: TRBJ1-3; cdr3_length: 14; d_call: -; v_call: TRBV29-1; clone_size: -; cdr3_aa: CSVELGATGNTIYF; cdr3_nt: TGCAGCGTTGAACTGGGGGCAACTGGAAACACCATATATTTT
j_call: TRBJ2-5; cdr3_length: 15; d_call: -; v_call: TRBV9; clone_size: few; cdr3_aa: CASSPRGGNQETQYF; cdr3_nt: TGTGCCAGCAGCCCCCGTGGGGGGAACCAAGAGACCCAGTACTTC
j_call: TRBJ2-5; cdr3_length: 16; d_call: TRBD2; v_call: TRBV30; clone_size: -; cdr3_aa: CAWSGLAGGRLETQYF; cdr3_nt: TGTGCCTGGAGTGGGCTAGCGGGGGGGCGACTAGAGACCCAGTACTTC
j_call: TRBJ2-3; cdr3_length: 15; d_call: TRBD1; v_call: TRBV11-2; clone_size: -; cdr3_aa: CASSLRTGGPDTQYF; cdr3_nt: TGTGCCAGCAGCTTAAGGACAGGGGGCCCAGATACGCAGTATTTT
j_call: TRBJ2-3; cdr3_length: 20; d_call: TRBD1; v_call: TRBV5-3; clone_size: -; cdr3_aa: CARSSRTGTTPPGSTDTQYF; cdr3_nt: TGTGCCAGAAGTTCCCGGACAGGGACCACTCCCCCGGGGAGCACAGATACGCAGTATTTT
j_call: TRBJ2-3; cdr3_length: 14; d_call: -; v_call: TRBV5-1; clone_size: -; cdr3_aa: CASSLWLATDTQYF; cdr3_nt: TGCGCCAGCAGCTTATGGCTAGCGACAGATACGCAGTATTTT
j_call: TRBJ1-2; cdr3_length: 15; d_call: TRBD1; v_call: TRBV20-1; clone_size: -; cdr3_aa: CSASLQGANNYGYTF; cdr3_nt: TGCAGTGCTAGTCTCCAGGGGGCAAACAACTATGGCTACACCTTC
j_call: TRBJ1-2; cdr3_length: 16; d_call: -; v_call: TRBV19; clone_size: -; cdr3_aa: CASSITPSGYGYGYTF; cdr3_nt: TGTGCCAGTAGTATAACCCCGTCAGGGTACGGCTATGGCTACACCTTC
j_call: TRBJ2-3; cdr3_length: 13; d_call: TRBD2; v_call: TRBV24-1; clone_size: -; cdr3_aa: CATSALAVDTQYF; cdr3_nt: TGTGCCACCAGTGCCCTAGCGGTAGATACGCAGTATTTT
j_call: TRBJ2-7; cdr3_length: 15; d_call: -; v_call: TRBV19; clone_size: -; cdr3_aa: CASSIVAGKTYEQYF; cdr3_nt: TGTGCCAGTAGTATAGTAGCAGGGAAAACCTACGAGCAGTACTTC
j_call: TRBJ2-3; cdr3_length: 16; d_call: -; v_call: TRBV18; clone_size: -; cdr3_aa: CASSPPSRGRADTQYF; cdr3_nt: TGTGCCAGCTCACCACCGAGTAGGGGCAGGGCAGATACGCAGTATTTT
j_call: TRBJ2-7; cdr3_length: 14; d_call: TRBD2; v_call: TRBV6-6; clone_size: -; cdr3_aa: CASSPTSSSYEQYF; cdr3_nt: TGTGCCAGCTCCCCGACTAGCAGCTCCTACGAGCAGTACTTC
j_call: TRBJ2-3; cdr3_length: 16; d_call: -; v_call: TRBV5-1; clone_size: -; cdr3_aa: CASSSRRADSSDTQYF; cdr3_nt: TGCGCCAGCAGCTCCCGAAGGGCGGACAGCTCAGATACGCAGTATTTT
j_call: TRBJ2-7; cdr3_length: 16; d_call: TRBD1; v_call: TRBV27; clone_size: once; cdr3_aa: CASSFRGQGSSYEQYF; cdr3_nt: TGTGCCAGCAGTTTCCGGGGACAGGGAAGCTCCTACGAGCAGTACTTC